This T cell receptor beta chain was obtained from a study of blood T cell repertoires in COVID-19. Study-level background: COVID-19 samples, acute and convalescent, were from the United States, Italy and Spain. PBMCs, B-cell-depleted T cells, or T cells were the source of the cDNA or gDNA that made up the material.

Trimming shortened V by 1 base and J by 3 bases, and 9 bases separated the two germline ends. The germline V gene encodes CDR1 LGHNA and CDR2 YSLEER. This CDR3 is 15 amino acids long. As handled by the study authors: Amplification with reference gene primers provided the estimates of nucleated cell counts. Method: immunoSEQ multiplex PCR; TCRdb's copy keeps in-frame clones and lacks some. The V and J calls and clone size were taken over from that table, and D and trimming were inferred from the DNA. The table has some 42,000 clones, approximately 80% seen once; the top ten hold 5.4%. J is TRBJ2-2 and V is TRBV4-3; weak D call: TRBD1 (6 bases). This TCR was sampled from a man aged 50-59 years with active COVID-19. The specimen sequenced was peripheral blood. The CDR3 sequence is CASSQVPGDTGELFF. DNA of the CDR3: TGCGCCAGCAGCCAAGTTCCAGGGGACACCGGGGAGCTGTTTTTT.